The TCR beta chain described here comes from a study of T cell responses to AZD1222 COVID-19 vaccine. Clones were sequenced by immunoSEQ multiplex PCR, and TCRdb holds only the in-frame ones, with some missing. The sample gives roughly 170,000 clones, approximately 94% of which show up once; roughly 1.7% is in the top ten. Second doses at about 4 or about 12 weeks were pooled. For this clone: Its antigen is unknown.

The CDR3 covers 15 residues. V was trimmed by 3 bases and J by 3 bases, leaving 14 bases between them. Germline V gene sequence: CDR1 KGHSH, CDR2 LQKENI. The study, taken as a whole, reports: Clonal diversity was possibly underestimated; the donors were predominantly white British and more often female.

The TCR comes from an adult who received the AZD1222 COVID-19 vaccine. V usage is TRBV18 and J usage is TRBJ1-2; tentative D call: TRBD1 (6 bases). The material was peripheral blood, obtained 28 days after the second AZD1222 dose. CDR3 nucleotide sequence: TGTGCCAGCTCACCTTCGAACGGGGGGCACTATGGCTACACCTTC. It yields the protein CASSPSNGGHYGYTF. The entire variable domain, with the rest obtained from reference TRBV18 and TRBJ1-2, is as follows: NAGVMQNPRHLVRRRGQEARLRCSPMKGHSHVYWYRQLPEEGLKFMVYLQKENIIDESGMPKERFSAEFPKEGPSILRIQQVVRGDSAAYFCASSPSNGGHYGYTFGSGTRLTVV.